These 17 T cell receptor beta chains came from one sample sequenced in a study of CD8 T cells in Susac syndrome. RNA, at about 0.45 to 1 ug, was reverse transcribed with random hexamers. In TCRdb, the immunoSEQ multiplex PCR reads were re-called with MiXCR into one record per CDR3 protein. The sample lists about 73,000 distinct CDR3 sequences; approximately 94% were seen once. The sequenced material came from CD8+ T cells from PBMCs. The receptors originated from a human donor with multiple sclerosis.

The chain links TRBV11-3 to TRBJ1-2; TRBD1 aligns across 7 bases. The V segment lost 5 bases and the J segment 0 bases; nucleotides outside the gene matches: 12. The germline gives CDR1 SGHNT, CDR2 YENEEA. The CDR3 consists of 17 residues. This chain's CDR3 is CASSPAGTETANYGYTF. DNA for the CDR3: TGTGCCAGCAGCCCTGCCGGGACAGAGACCGCTAACTATGGCTACACCTTC.

The rearrangement joins TRBV29-1 to TRBJ1-1; possibly TRBD1 for D (5 bases). V was cut by 1 base and J by 2 bases, with 8 bases left in between. From germline, CDR1 is SQVTM and CDR2 ANQGSEA. This CDR3 region has 13 residues. CDR3 in amino acids: CSVEGGSNTEAFF. CDR3 nucleotide sequence: TGCAGCGTTGAAGGGGGCTCCAACACTGAAGCTTTCTTT.

The chain carries TRBV6-5 and TRBJ2-3; D is unclear. The CDR3 sequence is 13 residues long. Germline values: CDR1 MNHEY, CDR2 SVGAGI. The V and J ends lost 1 base and 4 bases respectively, with 6 bases between them. The CDR3 is CASSYLGSDTQYF. DNA for the CDR3: TGTGCCAGCAGTTACTTGGGGTCAGATACGCAGTATTTT.

This clonotype was seen only once. This chain joins TRBV29-1 and TRBJ2-5; D is undetermined. Per germline, CDR1 SQVTM and CDR2 ANQGSEA. The CDR3 is 13 residues long. V lost 0 bases to trimming and J lost 1 base, with 6 bases between them. The CDR3 sequence is CSVEDRGQETQYF. The DNA of the CDR3 is TGCAGCGTTGAAGATCGAGGCCAAGAGACCCAGTACTTC.

This rearrangement joins TRBV7-6 to TRBJ2-5; D unresolved. The CDR3 extends over 13 amino acids. Germline values: CDR1 SGHVS, CDR2 FNYEAQ. V lost 4 bases and J 5 bases, leaving 11 bases between the germline ends. CDR3 nucleotides: TGTGCCAGCAGCTCGGACCTATGGGAGACCCAGTACTTC. Translation: CASSSDLWETQYF.

The V gene is TRBV9, the J gene TRBJ2-7; either TRBD1 or TRBD2 may fit D (6 bases each). Trimming took 4 bases from V and 3 from J, leaving 14 bases between them. This CDR3 contains 14 residues. In germline, CDR1 is SGDLS, CDR2 YYNGEE. The CDR3 DNA reads TGTGCCAGCAGCCCCAGGGGAGGAAACTACGAGCAGTACTTC. As protein: CASSPRGGNYEQYF.

The chain uses TRBV6-6 and TRBJ2-5; 8 bases align to TRBD2. The CDR3 length is 14 residues. Germline CDR1 is MNHNY and CDR2 is SVGAGI (reference sequence). With 6 bases clipped from V and 4 bases from J, the junction kept 7 bases outside the gene matches. CDR3 in amino acids: CASSRIAGSETQYF. For the CDR3, the DNA is TGTGCCAGCAGCCGTATAGCGGGGTCAGAGACCCAGTACTTC.

V is TRBV23-1 and J is TRBJ1-2; no definite D call. TRBV23-1 is identified as an open reading frame with a role that is uncertain. V dropped 5 bases and J dropped 8 bases, with 9 bases sitting between them. The CDR3 loop spans 11 amino acids. This CDR3 reads CASSARRGYTF. The CDR3, as DNA: TGCGCCAGCAGTGCGAGACGGGGCTACACCTTC.

The chain carries TRBV3-1 and TRBJ2-4, with a weak D call TRBD1 (6 bases). The CDR3 totals 15 residues. Germline V CDR1 and CDR2: LGHDT, YNNKEL (reference sequence). The V and J ends lost 3 bases and 1 base respectively, with 10 bases between them. In nucleotides, the CDR3 is TGTGCCAGCAGCCAGGGGGCGATGGCCAAAAACATTCAGTACTTC. It yields the protein CASSQGAMAKNIQYF.

J is TRBJ2-5 and V is TRBV19; D perhaps matches TRBD2 (6 bases). The CDR3 is 14 amino acids. The V and J ends lost 5 bases and 5 bases respectively, with 15 bases between them. The V gene's germline CDR1 is LNHDA and CDR2 SQIVND (reference sequence). The CDR3 nucleotides are TGTGCCAGTAGTCTTACGGCGGGGAGGGAGACCCAGTACTTC. The encoded protein is CASSLTAGRETQYF.

CDR3 DNA sequence: TGTGCCAGCAGCCTAACGATGAACACTGAAGCTTTCTTT. As protein: CASSLTMNTEAFF. The rearrangement links TRBV9 to TRBJ1-1; D is uncertain. Trimming left V 4 bases short and J 0 bases short, with 7 bases between. There are 13 residues in the CDR3. CDR1 and CDR2 (germline): SGDLS, YYNGEE.

A single count supports this clonotype. The CDR3 loop reads CASSEDTRRETQYF. The CDR3, as DNA: TGTGCCAGCTCGGAAGACACGCGGAGGGAGACCCAGTACTTC. This chain connects TRBV18 to TRBJ2-5; tentative D call: TRBD2 (5 bases). The ends were cut back, 6 bases at V and 5 bases at J, with 16 bases in the middle. The CDR3 is made up of 14 amino acids. Germline loops: CDR1 KGHSH, CDR2 LQKENI.

The gene calls are TRBV9 and TRBJ1-3; D is unclear. The V end lost 4 bases, the J end lost 0 bases, and 8 bases lay between the germline ends. The CDR3 length is 14 residues. The germline V gene has CDR1 SGDLS and CDR2 YYNGEE. The CDR3 DNA sequence: TGTGCCAGCAGCCCCGAACCCTCTGGAAACACCATATATTTT. It codes for CASSPEPSGNTIYF.

This rearrangement joins TRBV4-3 to TRBJ2-7, with a weak D call TRBD1 (6 bases). The CDR3 extends over 14 amino acids. With 4 bases removed from V and 0 bases from J, the gap between germline ends came to 10 bases. From germline, CDR1 is LGHNA and CDR2 YSLEER. CDR3 sequence reads: CASSLDSSSYEQYF. CDR3 nucleotide sequence: TGCGCCAGCAGCCTGGACAGTAGCTCCTACGAGCAGTACTTC.

This clonotype was observed once. The J gene is TRBJ1-1, the V gene TRBV27; D might be TRBD1 (6 bases). Deletions cut 7 bases from V and 1 base from J, with 10 bases between. Germline V gene sequence: CDR1 MNHEY, CDR2 SMNVEV (reference sequence). This CDR3 is 13 amino acids long. As DNA, the CDR3 is TGTGCCAGCAAGTGGGGGGCGAACACTGAAGCTTTCTTT. Translation: CASKWGANTEAFF.

This chain uses TRBV15 with TRBJ1-1, with D possibly matching TRBD1 (6 bases). Per germline, CDR1 LNHNV and CDR2 YYDKDF (reference sequence). Trimming shortened V by 5 bases and J by 11 bases, and 30 bases separated the two germline ends. The CDR3 has 17 residues. CDR3: CATSGLGQLEGGRSAFF. For the CDR3, the DNA is TGTGCCACCAGCGGGTTGGGGCAATTGGAAGGGGGACGATCGGCTTTCTTT. Together with reference TRBV15 and TRBJ1-1, the CDR3 gives the full variable domain: DAMVIQNPRYQVTQFGKPVTLSCSQTLNHNVMYWYQQKSSQAPKLLFHYYDKDFNNEADTPDNFQSRRPNTSFCFLDIRSPGLGDTAMYLCATSGLGQLEGGRSAFFGQGTRLTVV.

The CDR3 protein is CASSFGTSNQPQHF. The CDR3 DNA follows: TGTGCCAGCAGTTTCGGGACCTCCAATCAGCCCCAGCATTTT. This chain connects TRBV12-3 or TRBV12-4 to TRBJ1-5, with D perhaps TRBD1 (5 bases). This CDR3 is built from 14 residues. V was trimmed by 3 bases and J by 3 bases, leaving 9 bases between them.